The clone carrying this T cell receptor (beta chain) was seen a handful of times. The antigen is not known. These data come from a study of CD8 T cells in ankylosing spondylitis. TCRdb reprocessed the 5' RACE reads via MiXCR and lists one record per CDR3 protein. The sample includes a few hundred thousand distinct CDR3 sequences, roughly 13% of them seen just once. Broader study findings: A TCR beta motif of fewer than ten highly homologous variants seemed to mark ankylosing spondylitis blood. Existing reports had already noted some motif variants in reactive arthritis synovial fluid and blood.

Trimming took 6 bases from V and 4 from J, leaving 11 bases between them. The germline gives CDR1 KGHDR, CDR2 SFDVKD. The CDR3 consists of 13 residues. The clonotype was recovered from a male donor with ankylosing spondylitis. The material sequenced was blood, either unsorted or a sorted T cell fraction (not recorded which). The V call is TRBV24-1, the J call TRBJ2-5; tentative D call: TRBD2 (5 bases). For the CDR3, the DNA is TGTGCCACCAGTCGGCCTGGAGGAGAGACCCAGTACTTC. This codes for CATSRPGGETQYF.